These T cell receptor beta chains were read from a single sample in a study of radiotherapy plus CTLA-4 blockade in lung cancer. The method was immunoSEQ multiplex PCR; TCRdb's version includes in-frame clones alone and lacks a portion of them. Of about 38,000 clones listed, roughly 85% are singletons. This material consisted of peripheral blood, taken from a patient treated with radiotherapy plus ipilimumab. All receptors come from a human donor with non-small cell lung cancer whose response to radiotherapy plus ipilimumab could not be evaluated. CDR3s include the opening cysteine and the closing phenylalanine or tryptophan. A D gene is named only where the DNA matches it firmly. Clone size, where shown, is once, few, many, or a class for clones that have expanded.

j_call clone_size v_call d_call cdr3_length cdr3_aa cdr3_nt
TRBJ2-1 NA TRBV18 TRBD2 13 CASSRGGRDEQFF TGTGCCAGCTCACGCGGGGGTCGGGATGAGCAGTTCTTC
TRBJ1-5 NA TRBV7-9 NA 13 CASSEDSDQPQHF TGTGCCAGCAGCGAGGACAGCGATCAGCCCCAGCATTTT
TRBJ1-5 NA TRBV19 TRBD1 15 CASIPGTGGNQPQHF TGTGCCAGTATCCCGGGGACAGGGGGCAATCAGCCCCAGCATTTT
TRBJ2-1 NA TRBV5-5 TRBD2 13 CASSKGLAGEQFF TGTGCCAGCAGCAAAGGACTAGCGGGCGAGCAGTTCTTC
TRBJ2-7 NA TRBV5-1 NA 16 CASSFRPDRQTYEQYF TGCGCCAGCAGCTTTCGACCGGACAGACAAACCTACGAGCAGTACTTC
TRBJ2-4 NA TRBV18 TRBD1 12 CASSPGTGGMKF TGTGCCAGCTCACCGGGGACAGGGGGGATGAAATTC
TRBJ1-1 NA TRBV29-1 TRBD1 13 CSASRDRVTEAFF TGCAGCGCGAGTCGGGACAGAGTCACTGAAGCTTTCTTT
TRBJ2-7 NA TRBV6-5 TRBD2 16 CASSYLLSSGRREQYF TGTGCCAGCAGTTACCTCCTGAGTAGCGGGAGGCGGGAGCAGTACTTC
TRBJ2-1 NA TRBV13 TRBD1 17 CASSGSGTGTTYNEQFF TGTGCCAGCAGCGGATCCGGGACAGGGACTACCTACAATGAGCAGTTCTTC
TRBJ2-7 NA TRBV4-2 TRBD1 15 CASSTSPTGNYEQYF TGTGCCAGCAGCACATCCCCGACAGGGAACTACGAGCAGTACTTC
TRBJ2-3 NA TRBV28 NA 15 CASSFTRAGTDTQYF TGTGCCAGCAGTTTCACGAGGGCGGGCACAGATACGCAGTATTTT
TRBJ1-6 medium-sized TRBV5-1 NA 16 CASSGGSLRDNSPLHF TGCGCCAGCAGCGGGGGGTCACTCAGGGATAATTCACCCCTCCACTTT
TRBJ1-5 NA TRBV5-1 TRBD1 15 CASSRTGDSNQPQHF TGCGCCAGCAGCCGGACAGGGGATAGCAATCAGCCCCAGCATTTT
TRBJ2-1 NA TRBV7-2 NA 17 CASSSKGGAQIGDEQFF TGTGCCAGCAGCTCAAAGGGGGGGGCGCAGATCGGCGATGAGCAGTTCTTC
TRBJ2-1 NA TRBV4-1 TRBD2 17 CASSPLAGGRAGGEQFF TGCGCCAGCAGCCCCCTAGCCGGCGGGAGGGCCGGGGGGGAGCAGTTCTTC
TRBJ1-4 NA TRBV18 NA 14 CASSYSTGNEKLFF TGTGCCAGCTCATATTCGACGGGTAATGAAAAACTGTTTTTT
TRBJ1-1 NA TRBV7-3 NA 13 CASSPGWKTEAFF TGTGCCAGCAGTCCCGGGTGGAAAACTGAAGCTTTCTTT
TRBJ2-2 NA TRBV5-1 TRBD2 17 CASSPQGLAGYTGELFF TGCGCCAGCAGCCCACAGGGACTAGCGGGTTACACCGGGGAGCTGTTTTTT
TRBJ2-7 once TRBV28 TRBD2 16 CASSTLGLASSYEQYF TGTGCCAGCAGTACCTTGGGACTAGCGAGTTCCTACGAGCAGTACTTC
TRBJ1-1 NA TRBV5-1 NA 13 CASSSQGFTEAFF TGCGCCAGCAGCTCTCAGGGGTTCACTGAAGCTTTCTTT
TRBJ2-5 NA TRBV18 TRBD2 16 CASSPPWRGIQETQYF TGTGCCAGCTCACCGCCCTGGCGGGGGATTCAAGAGACCCAGTACTTC
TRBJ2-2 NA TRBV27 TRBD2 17 CASSTGTSGANTGELFF TGTGCCAGCAGTACAGGGACTAGCGGGGCGAACACCGGGGAGCTGTTTTTT
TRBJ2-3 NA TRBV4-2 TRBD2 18 CASSPAGAFDGGADTQYF TGTGCCAGCAGCCCCGCGGGCGCGTTTGACGGGGGGGCAGATACGCAGTATTTT
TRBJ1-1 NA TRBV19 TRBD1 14 CATRTGGVNTEAFF TGTGCCACAAGGACAGGGGGCGTAAACACTGAAGCTTTCTTT
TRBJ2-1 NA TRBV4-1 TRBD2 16 CASSGSKGLAGDEQFF TGCGCCAGCAGCGGCTCAAAAGGACTAGCGGGAGATGAGCAGTTCTTC
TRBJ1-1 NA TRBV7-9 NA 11 CASSSDTEAFF TGTGCCAGCAGCTCTGACACTGAAGCTTTCTTT
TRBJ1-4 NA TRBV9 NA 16 CASSVAPDIPNEKLFF TGTGCCAGCAGCGTGGCGCCGGACATACCTAATGAAAAACTGTTTTTT